These 4 T cell receptor beta chains originate from one sample sequenced in a study of blood T cell repertoires in COVID-19 (dated by TCRdb to 2020 to 2021). The library relied on the immunoSEQ multiplex PCR assay. In TCRdb, the immuneACCESS table is reduced to in-frame sequences with V and J assigned. These tables do not hold every clone; where another copy was compared, an unresolved V gene accounts for under half, and the others remain unexplained. Recorded for this sample are more than 400,000 clones; 90% of them occurred a single time. Jointly, the top ten make up about 0.6% of the sample. Sequenced sample: PBMCs or T cells enriched from blood (not recorded which). These receptor sequences come from a man aged 18 to 35 who had recovered from COVID-19.

The V call is TRBV29-1, the J call TRBJ2-3, with D unclear. The germline CDR1 and CDR2 sequences are SQVTM and ANQGSEA. The V end was cut by 7 bases, the J end by 4 bases, with 15 bases between. The CDR3 runs to 13 residues. The CDR3 protein is CSDIDTVPDTQYF. The CDR3 DNA sequence: TGCAGCGACATTGATACAGTGCCAGATACGCAGTATTTT.

The gene calls are TRBV6-5 and TRBJ1-4; D may be TRBD1 (5 bases). Trimming shortened V by 5 bases and J by 12 bases, and 10 bases separated the two germline ends. The CDR3 length is 11 residues. Germline CDR1 is MNHEY and CDR2 is SVGAGI. CDR3 in amino acids: CASSRGRELFF. CDR3 coding DNA: TGTGCCAGCAGTCGGGGGAGGGAACTGTTTTTT.

On this clone itself: Other DNA sequences in this specimen translate into the identical CDR3. This sequence joins TRBV20-1 and TRBJ1-3; D is possibly TRBD1 (5 bases). V was trimmed by 3 bases and J by 0 bases, leaving 9 bases between them. Germline CDR1 reads DFQATT; CDR2 reads SNEGSKA (reference sequence). This CDR3 region has 14 residues. CDR3 nucleotides: TGCAGTGCTAGTCAGGGCTCCTCTGGAAACACCATATATTTT. This gives the protein CSASQGSSGNTIYF.

This clone was recorded once. The gene calls are TRBV27 and TRBJ2-7; possibly TRBD2 for D (7 bases). The ends were cut back, 9 bases at V and 2 bases at J, with 17 bases in the middle. The germline V gene has CDR1 MNHEY and CDR2 SMNVEV (reference sequence). The CDR3 is 14 amino acids. CDR3 loop: CASWGGAGPYEQYF. The CDR3 region has the DNA TGTGCCAGTTGGGGGGGGGCCGGCCCCTACGAGCAGTACTTC.